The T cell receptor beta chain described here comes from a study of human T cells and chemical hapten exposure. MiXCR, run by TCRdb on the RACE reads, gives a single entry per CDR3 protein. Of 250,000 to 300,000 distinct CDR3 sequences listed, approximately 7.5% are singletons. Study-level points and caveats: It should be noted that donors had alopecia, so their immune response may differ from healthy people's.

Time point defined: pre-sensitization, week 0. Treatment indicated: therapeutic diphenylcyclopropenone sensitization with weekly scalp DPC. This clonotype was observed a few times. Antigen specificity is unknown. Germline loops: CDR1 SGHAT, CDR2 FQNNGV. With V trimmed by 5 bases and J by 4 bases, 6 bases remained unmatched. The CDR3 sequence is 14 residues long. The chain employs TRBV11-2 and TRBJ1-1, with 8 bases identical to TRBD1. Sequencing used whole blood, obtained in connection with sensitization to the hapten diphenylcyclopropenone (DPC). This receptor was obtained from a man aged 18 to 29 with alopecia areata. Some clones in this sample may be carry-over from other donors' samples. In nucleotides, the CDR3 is TGTGCCAGCAGCAAGGACAGGGTCATCACTGAAGCTTTCTTT. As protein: CASSKDRVITEAFF.